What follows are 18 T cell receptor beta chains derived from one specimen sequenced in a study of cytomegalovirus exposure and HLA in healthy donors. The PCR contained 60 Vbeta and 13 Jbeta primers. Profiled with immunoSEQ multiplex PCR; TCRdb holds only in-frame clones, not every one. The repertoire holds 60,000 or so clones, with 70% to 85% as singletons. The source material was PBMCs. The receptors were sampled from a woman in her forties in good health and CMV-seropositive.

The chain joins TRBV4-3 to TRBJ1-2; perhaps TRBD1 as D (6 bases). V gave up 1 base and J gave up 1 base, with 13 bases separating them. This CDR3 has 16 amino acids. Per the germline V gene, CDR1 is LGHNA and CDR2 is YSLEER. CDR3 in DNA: TGCGCCAGCAGCCAAGCCCCAACAGGGCTTAACTATGGCTACACCTTC. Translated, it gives CASSQAPTGLNYGYTF.

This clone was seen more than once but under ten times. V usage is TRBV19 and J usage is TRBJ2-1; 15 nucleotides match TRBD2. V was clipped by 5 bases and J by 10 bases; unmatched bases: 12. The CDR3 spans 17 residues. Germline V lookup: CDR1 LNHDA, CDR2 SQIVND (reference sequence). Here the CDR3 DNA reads TGTGCCAGTAGTTTACACCGGACTAGCGGGGGGGCAAAAGAGCAGTTCTTC. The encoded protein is CASSLHRTSGGAKEQFF.

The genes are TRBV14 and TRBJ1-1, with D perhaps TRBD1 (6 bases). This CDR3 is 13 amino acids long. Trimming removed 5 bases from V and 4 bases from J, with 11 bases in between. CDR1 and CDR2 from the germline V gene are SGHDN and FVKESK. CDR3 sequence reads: CASSRGGFTEAFF. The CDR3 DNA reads TGTGCCAGCAGCAGGGGGGGTTTCACTGAAGCTTTCTTT. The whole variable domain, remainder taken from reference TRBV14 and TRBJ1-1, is EAGVTQFPSHSVIEKGQTVTLRCDPISGHDNLYWYRRVMGKEIKFLLHFVKESKQDESGMPNNRFLAERTGGTYSTLKVQPAELEDSGVYFCASSRGGFTEAFFGQGTRLTVV.

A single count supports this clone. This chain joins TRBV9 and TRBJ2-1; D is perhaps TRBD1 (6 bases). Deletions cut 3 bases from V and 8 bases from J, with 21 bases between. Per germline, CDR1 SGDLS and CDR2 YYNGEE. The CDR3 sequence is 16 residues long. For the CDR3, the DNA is TGTGCCAGCAGCGCATCAGGGGAGTCGCCTAGGGATGAGCAGTTCTTC. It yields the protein CASSASGESPRDEQFF.

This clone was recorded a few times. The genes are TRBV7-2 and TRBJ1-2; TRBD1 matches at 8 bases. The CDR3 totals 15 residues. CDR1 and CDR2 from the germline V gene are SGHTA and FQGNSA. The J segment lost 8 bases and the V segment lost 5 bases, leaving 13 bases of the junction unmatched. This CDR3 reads CASSPGSGTGLGYTF. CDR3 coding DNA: TGTGCCAGCAGCCCAGGGTCCGGGACAGGTTTGGGCTACACCTTC.

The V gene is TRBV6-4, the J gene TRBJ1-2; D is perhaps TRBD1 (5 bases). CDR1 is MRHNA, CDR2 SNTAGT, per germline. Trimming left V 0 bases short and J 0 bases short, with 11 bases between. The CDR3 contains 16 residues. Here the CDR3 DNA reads TGTGCCAGCAGTGACTCCGGGACTCCGGCTAACTATGGCTACACCTTC. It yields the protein CASSDSGTPANYGYTF.

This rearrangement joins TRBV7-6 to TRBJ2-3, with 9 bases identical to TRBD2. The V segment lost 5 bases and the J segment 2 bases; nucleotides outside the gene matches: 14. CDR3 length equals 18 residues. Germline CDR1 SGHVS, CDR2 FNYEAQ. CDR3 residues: CASSPSSAGGRLTDTQYF. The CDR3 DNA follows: TGTGCCAGCAGCCCCTCGAGCGCGGGGGGGCGACTCACAGATACGCAGTATTTT.

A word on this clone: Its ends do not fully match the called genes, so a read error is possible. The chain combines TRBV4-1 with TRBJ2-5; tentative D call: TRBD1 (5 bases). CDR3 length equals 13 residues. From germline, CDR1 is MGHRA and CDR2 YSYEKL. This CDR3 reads CASSQTGLEAQYF. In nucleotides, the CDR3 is TGCGCCAGCAGCCAAACAGGTTTAGAGGCCCAGTACTTC.

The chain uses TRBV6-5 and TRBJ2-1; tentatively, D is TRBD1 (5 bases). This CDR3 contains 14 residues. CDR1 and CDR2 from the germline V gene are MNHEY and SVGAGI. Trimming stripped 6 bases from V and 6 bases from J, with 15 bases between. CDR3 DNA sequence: TGTGCCAGCAGGATGGGGCAGCCGGGCAATGAGCAGTTCTTC. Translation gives CASRMGQPGNEQFF.

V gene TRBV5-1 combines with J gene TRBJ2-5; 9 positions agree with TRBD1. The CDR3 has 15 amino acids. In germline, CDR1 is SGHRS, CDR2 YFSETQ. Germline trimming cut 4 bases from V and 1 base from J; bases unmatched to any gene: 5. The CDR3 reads CASSRGDRAQETQYF. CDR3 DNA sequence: TGCGCCAGCAGCAGAGGGGACAGGGCCCAAGAGACCCAGTACTTC.

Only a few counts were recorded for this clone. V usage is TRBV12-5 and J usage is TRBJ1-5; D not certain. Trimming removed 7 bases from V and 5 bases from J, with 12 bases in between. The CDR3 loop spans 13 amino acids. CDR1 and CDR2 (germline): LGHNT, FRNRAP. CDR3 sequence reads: CASALPPHQPQHF. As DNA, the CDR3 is TGTGCTAGTGCCCTCCCCCCCCATCAGCCCCAGCATTTT.

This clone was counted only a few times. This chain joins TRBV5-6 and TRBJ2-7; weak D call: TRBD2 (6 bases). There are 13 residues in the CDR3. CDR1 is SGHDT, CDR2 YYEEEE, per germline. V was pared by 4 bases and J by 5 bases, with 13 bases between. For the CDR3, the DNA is TGTGCCAGCAGCCTGGGGGGAGGAGACGAGCAGTACTTC. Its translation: CASSLGGGDEQYF.

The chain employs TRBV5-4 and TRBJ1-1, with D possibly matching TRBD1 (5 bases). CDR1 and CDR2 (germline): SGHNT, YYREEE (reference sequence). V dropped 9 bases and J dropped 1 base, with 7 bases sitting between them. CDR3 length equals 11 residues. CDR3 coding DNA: TGTGCCACGGGGGGGAACACTGAAGCTTTCTTT. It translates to CATGGNTEAFF.

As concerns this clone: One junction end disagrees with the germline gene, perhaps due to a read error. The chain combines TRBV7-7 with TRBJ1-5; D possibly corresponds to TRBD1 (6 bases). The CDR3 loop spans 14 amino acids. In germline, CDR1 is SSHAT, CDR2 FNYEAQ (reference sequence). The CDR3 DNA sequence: TGTGCTAGCAGCGACACAGGGCTCGGTCAGCCCCAGCATTTT. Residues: CASSDTGLGQPQHF.

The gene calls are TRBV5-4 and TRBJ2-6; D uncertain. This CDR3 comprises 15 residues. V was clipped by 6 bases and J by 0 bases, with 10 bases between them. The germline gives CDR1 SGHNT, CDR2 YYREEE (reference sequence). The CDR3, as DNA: TGTGCCAGCACCTCCCGGGTCTCTGGGGCCAACGTCCTGACTTTC. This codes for CASTSRVSGANVLTF.

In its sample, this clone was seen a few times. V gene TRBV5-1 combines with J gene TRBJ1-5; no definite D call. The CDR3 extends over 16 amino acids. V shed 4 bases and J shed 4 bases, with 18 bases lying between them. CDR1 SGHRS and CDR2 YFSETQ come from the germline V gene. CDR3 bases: TGCGCCAGCAGCCCCGTAGGAGGCAGTCCGAATCAGCCCCAGCATTTT. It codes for CASSPVGGSPNQPQHF.

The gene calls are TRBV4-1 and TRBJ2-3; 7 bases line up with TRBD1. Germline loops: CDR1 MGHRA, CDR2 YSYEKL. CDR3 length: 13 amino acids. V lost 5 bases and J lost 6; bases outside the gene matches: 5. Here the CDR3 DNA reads TGCGCCAGCAGCTTCACAGGGGTGGATACGCAGTATTTT. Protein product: CASSFTGVDTQYF.

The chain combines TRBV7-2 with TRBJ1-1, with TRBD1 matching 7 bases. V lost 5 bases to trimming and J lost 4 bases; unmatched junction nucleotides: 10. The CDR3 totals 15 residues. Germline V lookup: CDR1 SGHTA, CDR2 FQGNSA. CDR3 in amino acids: CASSPTDREFTEAFF. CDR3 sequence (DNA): TGTGCCAGCAGCCCCACCGACAGGGAATTCACTGAAGCTTTCTTT.